The sequence of this TCR beta chain was determined in a study of memory CD4+ T cells and cytomegalovirus serostatus. The sort gate was single viable CD3+CD4+CD8-CD45RO+ cells for memory CD4+ T cells. CMV serostatus came from serum IgG against pp150, pp28, p38, p52. Germline assignment: CDR1 MDHEN and CDR2 SYDVKM. V was cut by 5 bases and J by 7 bases, with 15 bases left in between. The CDR3 covers 15 residues. This table comes from immunoSEQ multiplex PCR, and its TCRdb copy is limited to in-frame clones, with some not included. The data hold roughly 48,000 clones, with around 83% observed a single time.

This sequence was found in an adult in good health and CMV-seropositive. Sequenced material: memory CD4+ T cells from blood. The rearrangement uses TRBV28 and TRBJ1-6; D is uncertain. This chain's CDR3 is CASSLMGRSNSPLHF. For the CDR3, the DNA is TGTGCCAGCAGTCTGATGGGCAGGTCCAATTCACCCCTCCACTTT.